This T cell receptor (beta chain) is from a study of cytomegalovirus exposure and HLA in healthy donors. Clones were sequenced by immunoSEQ multiplex PCR, and TCRdb holds only the in-frame ones, with some missing. The table lists about 73,000 clones, around 94% of them singletons, with roughly 3.2% in the top ten. Comment on this clone: What it binds is unknown.

The study's findings and limits: The CMV antigen specificity of a few CMV-associated chains was confirmed through in vitro analysis. Reported results showed that the classifier diagnosed cytomegalovirus status with high specificity and sensitivity. The study labeled 164 TCR beta chains cytomegalovirus-associated. Rare TCR sequences dominated, though some public TCRs recurred in many donors.

This TCR was recovered from a woman younger than 35 in good health and CMV-seropositive. Sequenced input: PBMCs.

CDR3 in amino acids: CAWGELGPYEQYF. CDR3 nucleotides: TGTGCCTGGGGGGAGCTAGGGCCGTACGAGCAGTACTTC. This chain joins TRBV30 and TRBJ2-7; D is perhaps TRBD2 (5 bases). Trimming removed 5 bases at V and 4 bases at J, with 15 bases between. Germline V CDR1 and CDR2: GTSNPN, SVGIG (reference sequence). There are 13 residues in the CDR3.